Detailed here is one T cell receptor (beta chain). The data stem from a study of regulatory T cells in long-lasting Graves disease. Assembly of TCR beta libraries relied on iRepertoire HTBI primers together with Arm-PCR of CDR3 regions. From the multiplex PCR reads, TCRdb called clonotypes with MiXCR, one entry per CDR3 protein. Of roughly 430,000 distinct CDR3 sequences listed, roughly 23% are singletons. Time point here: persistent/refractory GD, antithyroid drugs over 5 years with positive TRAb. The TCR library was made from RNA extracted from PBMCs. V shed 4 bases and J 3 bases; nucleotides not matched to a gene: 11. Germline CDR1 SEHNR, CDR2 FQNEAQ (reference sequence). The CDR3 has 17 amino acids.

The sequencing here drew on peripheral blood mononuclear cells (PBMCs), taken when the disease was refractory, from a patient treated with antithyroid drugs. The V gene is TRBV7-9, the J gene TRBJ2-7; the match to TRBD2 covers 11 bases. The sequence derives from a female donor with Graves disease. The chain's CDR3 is CASSSTDPGLAVYEQYF. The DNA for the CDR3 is TGTGCCAGCAGCTCTACCGACCCGGGACTAGCGGTCTACGAGCAGTACTTC.